What follows describes a single T cell receptor beta chain. Its target is unknown. V lost 4 bases to trimming and J lost 3 bases, with 13 bases between them. This CDR3 comprises 14 residues. This entry is derived from a study of post-analysis software for immune sequencing data. Study results and caveats: Roughly 5 TRBV segments, TRBV5-6, TRBV5-1 and TRBV20-1 among them, were found more frequent in patients than controls.

TCR beta cDNA libraries had unique molecular identifiers. TCRdb redid the calling of the PCR reads with MiXCR, one entry per CDR3 protein. The sample lists about 500,000 distinct CDR3 sequences, approximately 45% seen once, with about 12% in the top ten. The sequenced sample was blood. The chain carries TRBV12-3 or TRBV12-4 and TRBJ2-7; D might be TRBD2 (5 bases). The receptor comes from a girl between 10 and 17 years old with multiple sclerosis. CDR3 nucleotide sequence: TGTGCCAGCAGTTCGCCACTAGTCCTCTACGAGCAGTACTTC. This encodes CASSSPLVLYEQYF.